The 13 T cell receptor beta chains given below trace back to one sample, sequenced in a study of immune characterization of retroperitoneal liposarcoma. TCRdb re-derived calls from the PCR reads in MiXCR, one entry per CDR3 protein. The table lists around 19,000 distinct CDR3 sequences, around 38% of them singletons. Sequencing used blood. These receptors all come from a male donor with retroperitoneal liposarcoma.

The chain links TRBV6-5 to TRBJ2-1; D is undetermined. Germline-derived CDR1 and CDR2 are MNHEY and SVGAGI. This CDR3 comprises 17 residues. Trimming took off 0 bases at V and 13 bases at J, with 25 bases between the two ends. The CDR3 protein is CASSYSALRVLSETQFF. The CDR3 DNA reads TGTGCCAGCAGTTACTCTGCCTTAAGGGTGCTGTCGGAGACCCAGTTCTTC.

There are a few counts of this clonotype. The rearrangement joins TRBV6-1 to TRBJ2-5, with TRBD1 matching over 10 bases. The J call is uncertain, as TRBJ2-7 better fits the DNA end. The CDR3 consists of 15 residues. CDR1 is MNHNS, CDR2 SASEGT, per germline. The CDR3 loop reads CASTRGGTGVYEQYF. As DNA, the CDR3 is TGTGCCAGCACTCGGGGTGGGACAGGGGTTTACGAGCAGTACTTC.

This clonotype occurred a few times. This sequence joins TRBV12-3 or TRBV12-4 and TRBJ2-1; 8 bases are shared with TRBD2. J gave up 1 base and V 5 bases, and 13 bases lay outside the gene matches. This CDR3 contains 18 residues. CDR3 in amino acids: CASSGSGEGRQSYNEQFF. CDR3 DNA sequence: TGTGCCAGCAGTGGTAGCGGGGAGGGCCGACAGTCCTACAATGAGCAGTTCTTC.

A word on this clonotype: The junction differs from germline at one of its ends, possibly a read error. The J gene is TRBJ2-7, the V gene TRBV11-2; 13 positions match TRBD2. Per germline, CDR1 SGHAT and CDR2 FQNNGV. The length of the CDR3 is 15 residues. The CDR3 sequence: CACWFGTSGKIEEFF. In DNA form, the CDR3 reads TGTGCCTGCTGGTTTGGGACTAGCGGGAAAATTGAGGAGTTCTTC.

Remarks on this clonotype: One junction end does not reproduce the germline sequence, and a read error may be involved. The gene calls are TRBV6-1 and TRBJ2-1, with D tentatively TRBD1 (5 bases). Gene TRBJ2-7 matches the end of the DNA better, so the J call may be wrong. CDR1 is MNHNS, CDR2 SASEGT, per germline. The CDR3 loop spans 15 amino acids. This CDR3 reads CVSSPTSTVYNEQYF. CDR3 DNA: TGTGTCAGCAGTCCAACCTCGACAGTATACAATGAGCAGTACTTC.

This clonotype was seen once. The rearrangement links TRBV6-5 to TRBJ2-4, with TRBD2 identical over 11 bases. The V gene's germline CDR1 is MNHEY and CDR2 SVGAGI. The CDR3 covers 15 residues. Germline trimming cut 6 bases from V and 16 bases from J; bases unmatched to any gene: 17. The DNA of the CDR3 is TGTGCCAGCAGGGTTACTAGCGGGAGTGGGTACGAACACTACTTC. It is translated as CASRVTSGSGYEHYF.

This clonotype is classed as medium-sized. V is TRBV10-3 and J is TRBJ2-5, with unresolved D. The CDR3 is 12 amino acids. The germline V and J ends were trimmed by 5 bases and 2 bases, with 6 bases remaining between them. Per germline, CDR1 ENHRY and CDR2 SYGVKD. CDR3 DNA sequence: TGTGCCATCAGTCGAGATCAAGAGACCCAGTACTTC. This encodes CAISRDQETQYF.

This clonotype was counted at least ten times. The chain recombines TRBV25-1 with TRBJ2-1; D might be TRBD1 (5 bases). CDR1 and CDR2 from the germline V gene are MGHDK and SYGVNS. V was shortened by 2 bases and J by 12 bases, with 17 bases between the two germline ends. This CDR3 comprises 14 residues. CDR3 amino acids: CASSERGKGSWQFF. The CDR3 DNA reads TGTGCCAGCAGTGAAAGGGGAAAGGGTTCCTGGCAGTTCTTC.

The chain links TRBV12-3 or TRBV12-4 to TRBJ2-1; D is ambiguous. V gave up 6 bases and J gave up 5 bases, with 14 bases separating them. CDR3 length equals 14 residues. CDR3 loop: CASSRLGRNNEQFF. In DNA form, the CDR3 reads TGTGCCAGCAGCCGTCTCGGACGGAACAATGAGCAGTTCTTC.

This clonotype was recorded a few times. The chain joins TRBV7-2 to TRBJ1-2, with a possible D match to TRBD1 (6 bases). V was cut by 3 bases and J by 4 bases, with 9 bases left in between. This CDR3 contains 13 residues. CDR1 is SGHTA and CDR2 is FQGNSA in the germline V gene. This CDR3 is CASSFGGGYGYTF. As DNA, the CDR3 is TGTGCCAGCAGCTTCGGAGGGGGCTATGGCTACACCTTC. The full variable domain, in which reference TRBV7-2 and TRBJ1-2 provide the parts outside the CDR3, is GAGVSQSPSNKVTEKGKDVELRCDPISGHTALYWYRQSLGQGLEFLIYFQGNSAPDKSGLPSDRFSAERTGGSVSTLTIQRTQQEDSAVYLCASSFGGGYGYTFGSGTRLTVV.

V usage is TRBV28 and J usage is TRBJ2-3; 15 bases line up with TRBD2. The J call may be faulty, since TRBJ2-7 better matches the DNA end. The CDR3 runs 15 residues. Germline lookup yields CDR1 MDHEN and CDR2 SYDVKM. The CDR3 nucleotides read TGTGCCAGCGGGGGACTAGCGGGAGGAGTAGACGAGCAGTACTTC. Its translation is CASGGLAGGVDEQYF.

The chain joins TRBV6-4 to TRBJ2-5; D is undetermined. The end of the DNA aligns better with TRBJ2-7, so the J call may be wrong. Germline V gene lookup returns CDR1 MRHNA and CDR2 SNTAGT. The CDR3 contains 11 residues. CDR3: CASSDRYEQYF. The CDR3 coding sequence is TGTGCCAGCAGTGACCGCTACGAGCAGTACTTC.

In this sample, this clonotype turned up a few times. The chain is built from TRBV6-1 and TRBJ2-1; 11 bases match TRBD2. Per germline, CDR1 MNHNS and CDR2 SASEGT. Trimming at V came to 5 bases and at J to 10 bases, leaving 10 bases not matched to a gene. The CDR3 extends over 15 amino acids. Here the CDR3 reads CASSSGLAASYEQFF. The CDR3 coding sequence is TGTGCCAGCAGTTCGGGACTAGCGGCGTCCTACGAGCAGTTCTTC.